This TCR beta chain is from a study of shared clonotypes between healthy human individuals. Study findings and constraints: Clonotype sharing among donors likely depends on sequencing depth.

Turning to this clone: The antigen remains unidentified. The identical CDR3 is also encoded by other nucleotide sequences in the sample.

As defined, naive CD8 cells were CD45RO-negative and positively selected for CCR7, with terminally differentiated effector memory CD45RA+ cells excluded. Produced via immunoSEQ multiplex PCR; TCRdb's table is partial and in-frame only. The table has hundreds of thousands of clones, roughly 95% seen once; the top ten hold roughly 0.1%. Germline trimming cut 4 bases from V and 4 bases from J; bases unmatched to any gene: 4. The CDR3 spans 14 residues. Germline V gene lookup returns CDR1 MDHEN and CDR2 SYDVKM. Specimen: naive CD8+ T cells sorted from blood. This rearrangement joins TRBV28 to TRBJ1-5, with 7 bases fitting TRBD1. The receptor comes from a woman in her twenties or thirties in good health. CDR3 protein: CASSWTGSNQPQHF. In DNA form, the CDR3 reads TGTGCCAGCAGTTGGACAGGTAGTAATCAGCCCCAGCATTTT.